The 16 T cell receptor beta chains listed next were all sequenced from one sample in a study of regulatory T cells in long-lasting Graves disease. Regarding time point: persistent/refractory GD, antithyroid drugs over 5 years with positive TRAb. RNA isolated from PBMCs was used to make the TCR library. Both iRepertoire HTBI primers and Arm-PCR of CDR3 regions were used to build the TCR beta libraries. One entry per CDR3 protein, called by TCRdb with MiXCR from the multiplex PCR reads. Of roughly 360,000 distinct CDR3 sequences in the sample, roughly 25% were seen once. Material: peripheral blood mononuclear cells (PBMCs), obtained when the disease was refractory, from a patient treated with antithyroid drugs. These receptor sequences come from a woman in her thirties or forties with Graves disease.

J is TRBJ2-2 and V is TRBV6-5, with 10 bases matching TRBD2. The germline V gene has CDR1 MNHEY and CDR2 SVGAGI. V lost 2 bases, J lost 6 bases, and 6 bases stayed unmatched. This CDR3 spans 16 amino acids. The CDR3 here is CASSYAGLAYPGELFF. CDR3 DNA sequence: TGTGCCAGCAGTTACGCGGGACTAGCGTACCCCGGGGAGCTGTTTTTT.

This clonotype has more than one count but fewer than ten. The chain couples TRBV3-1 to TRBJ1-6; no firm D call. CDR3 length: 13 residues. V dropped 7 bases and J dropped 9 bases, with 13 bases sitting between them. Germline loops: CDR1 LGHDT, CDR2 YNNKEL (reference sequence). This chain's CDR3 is CASKTTFSSPLHF. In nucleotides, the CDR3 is TGTGCCAGCAAAACTACCTTCAGTTCACCCCTCCACTTT.

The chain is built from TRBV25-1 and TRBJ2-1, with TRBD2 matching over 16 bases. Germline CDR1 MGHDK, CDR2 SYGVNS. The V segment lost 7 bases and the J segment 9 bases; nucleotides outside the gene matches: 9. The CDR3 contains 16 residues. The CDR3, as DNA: TGTGCCAGCACGGGACTAGCGGGAGGGAGCGCTGGTGAGCAGTTCTTC. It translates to CASTGLAGGSAGEQFF.

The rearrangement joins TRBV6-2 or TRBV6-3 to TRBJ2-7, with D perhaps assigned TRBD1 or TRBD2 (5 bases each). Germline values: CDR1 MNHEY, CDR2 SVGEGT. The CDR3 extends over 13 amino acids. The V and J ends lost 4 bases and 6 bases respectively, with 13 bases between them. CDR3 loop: CASSSRGFSEQYF. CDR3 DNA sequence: TGTGCCAGCAGTTCTCGGGGCTTCTCCGAGCAGTACTTC.

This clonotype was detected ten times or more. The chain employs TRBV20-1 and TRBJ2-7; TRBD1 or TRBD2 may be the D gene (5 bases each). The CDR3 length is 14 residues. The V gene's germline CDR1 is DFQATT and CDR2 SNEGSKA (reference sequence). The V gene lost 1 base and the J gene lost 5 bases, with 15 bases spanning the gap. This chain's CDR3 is CSARAGTAFDEQYF. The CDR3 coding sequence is TGCAGTGCTAGAGCCGGGACCGCCTTTGACGAGCAGTACTTC.

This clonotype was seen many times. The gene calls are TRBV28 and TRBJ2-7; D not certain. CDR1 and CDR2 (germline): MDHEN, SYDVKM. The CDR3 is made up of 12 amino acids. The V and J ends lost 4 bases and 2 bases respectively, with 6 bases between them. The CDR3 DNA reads TGTGCCAGCAGTTACACCACCTACGAGCAGTACTTC. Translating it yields CASSYTTYEQYF.

This CDR3 reads CASSEGLAGRNGELFF. As DNA, the CDR3 is TGTGCCAGCAGTGAGGGACTAGCGGGGAGGAACGGGGAGCTGTTTTTT. This sequence joins TRBV6-1 and TRBJ2-2; 13 positions match TRBD2. Germline V gene data show CDR1 as MNHNS and CDR2 as SASEGT. Trimming cost V 3 bases and J 7 bases; bases outside gene matches: 5. CDR3 length: 16 amino acids.

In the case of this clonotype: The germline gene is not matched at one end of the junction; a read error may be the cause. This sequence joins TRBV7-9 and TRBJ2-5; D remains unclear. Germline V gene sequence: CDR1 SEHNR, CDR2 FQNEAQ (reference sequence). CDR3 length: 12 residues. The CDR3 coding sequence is TGTGTCAGCAGCGCCGCCCAAGAGACCCAGTACTTC. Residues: CVSSAAQETQYF.

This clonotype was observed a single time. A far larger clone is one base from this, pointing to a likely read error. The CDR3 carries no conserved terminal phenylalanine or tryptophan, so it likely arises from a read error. CDR3 bases: TGTGCCAGCAGCTTAGGACAGGGAGAGACCCAGTACTCC. As protein: CASSLGQGETQYS. The V and J genes are TRBV7-9 and TRBJ2-5; 7 bases are a match to TRBD1. Trimming at V came to 1 base and at J to 4 bases, leaving 0 bases not matched to a gene. There are 13 residues in the CDR3. CDR1 and CDR2 (germline): SEHNR, FQNEAQ (reference sequence).

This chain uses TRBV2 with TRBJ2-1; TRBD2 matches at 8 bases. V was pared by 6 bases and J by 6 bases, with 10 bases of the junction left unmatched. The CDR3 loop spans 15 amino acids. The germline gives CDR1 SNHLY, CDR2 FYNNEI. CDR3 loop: CASSLHWSGSNEQFF. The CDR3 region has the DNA TGTGCCAGCAGCCTTCATTGGAGCGGGAGCAATGAGCAGTTCTTC.

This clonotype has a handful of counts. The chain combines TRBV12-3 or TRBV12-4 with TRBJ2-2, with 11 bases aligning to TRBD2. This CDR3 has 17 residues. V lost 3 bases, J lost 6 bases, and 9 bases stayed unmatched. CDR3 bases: TGTGCCAGCAGTTTTGTAGCGGGAGGGCCTGTAGCCGGGGAGCTGTTTTTT. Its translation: CASSFVAGGPVAGELFF.

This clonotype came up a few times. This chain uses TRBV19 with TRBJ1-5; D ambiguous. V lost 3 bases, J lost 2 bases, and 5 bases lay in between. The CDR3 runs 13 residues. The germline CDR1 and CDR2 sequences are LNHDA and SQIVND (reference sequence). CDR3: CASSILRNQPQHF. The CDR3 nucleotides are TGTGCCAGTAGTATTTTACGCAATCAGCCCCAGCATTTT.

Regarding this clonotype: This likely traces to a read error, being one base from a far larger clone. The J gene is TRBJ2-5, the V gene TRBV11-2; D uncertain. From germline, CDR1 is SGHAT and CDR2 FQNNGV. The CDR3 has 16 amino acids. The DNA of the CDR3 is TGTGCCAGCAGCTTAAGCCCCGATCCGTACCAAGAGGCCCAGTACTTC. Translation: CASSLSPDPYQEAQYF.

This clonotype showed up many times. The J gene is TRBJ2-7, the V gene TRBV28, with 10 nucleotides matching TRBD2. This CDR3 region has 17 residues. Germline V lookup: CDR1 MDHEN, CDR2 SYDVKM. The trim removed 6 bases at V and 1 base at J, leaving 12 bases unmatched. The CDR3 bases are TGTGCCAGCAGCCATGGTGGACTAGCGGACGCATCCTACGAGCAGTACTTC. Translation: CASSHGGLADASYEQYF.

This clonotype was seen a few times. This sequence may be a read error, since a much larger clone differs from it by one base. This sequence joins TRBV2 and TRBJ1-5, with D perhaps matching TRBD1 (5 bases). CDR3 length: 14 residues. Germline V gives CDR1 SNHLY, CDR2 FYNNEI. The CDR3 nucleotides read TGTGCCAGCACCGGACGGGACGGTAATCAGCCCCGGCATTTT. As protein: CASTGRDGNQPRHF.

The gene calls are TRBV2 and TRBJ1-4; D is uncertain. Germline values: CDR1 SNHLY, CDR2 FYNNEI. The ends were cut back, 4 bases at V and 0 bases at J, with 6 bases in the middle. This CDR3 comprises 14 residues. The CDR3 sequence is CASSAAATNEKLFF. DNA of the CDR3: TGTGCCAGCAGTGCCGCCGCAACTAATGAAAAACTGTTTTTT.